The clone carrying this T cell receptor beta chain was recorded once. The CDR3 has 13 amino acids. The V end lost 5 bases, the J end lost 6 bases, and 9 bases lay between the germline ends. Germline V gene sequence: CDR1 KGHDR, CDR2 SFDVKD. The data are from a study of blood T cell repertoires in COVID-19. Assay used: immunoSEQ multiplex PCR; TCRdb lists only in-frame clones, some missing. Of roughly 72,000 clones in the sample, almost 90% are singletons; the top ten hold approximately 2.5%. The chain uses TRBV24-1 and TRBJ2-2; D may be TRBD1 (5 bases). The specimen was peripheral blood. This receptor was taken from a human donor in a cohort sampled during active COVID-19. The CDR3 sequence is CATSVPGPGELFF. The CDR3 bases are TGTGCCACCAGTGTTCCAGGGCCCGGGGAGCTGTTTTTT.